The present T cell receptor beta chain was sequenced within a study of cytomegalovirus exposure and HLA in healthy donors. Primers included in the PCR were 60 Vbeta and 13 Jbeta primers. Some clones are missing from TCRdb's copy, which holds only in-frame ones; the method was immunoSEQ multiplex PCR. Its clone listing holds tens of thousands of clones. The length of the CDR3 is 16 residues. With V trimmed by 5 bases and J by 5 bases, 13 bases remained unmatched. Germline CDR1 reads KGHSH; CDR2 reads LQKENI. Remarks on this clone: The antigen remains unidentified.

Study results and caveats: Reportedly, diagnosis of cytomegalovirus status by the classifier showed high specificity and sensitivity. In a later analysis, the majority of CMV-associated beta chains seemingly showed HLA restriction. A later analysis showed that HLA-associated TCR beta chains had undergone more clonal expansion than equally common others.

The source is a woman aged 25-40 years in good health and CMV-seropositive. This chain uses TRBV18 with TRBJ2-7; 9 nucleotides agree with TRBD1. The sample was PBMCs. The CDR3 nucleotides read TGTGCCAGCTCATTACTTCGGGACAGGGCCGCAAACGAGCAGTACTTC. This translates into CASSLLRDRAANEQYF.